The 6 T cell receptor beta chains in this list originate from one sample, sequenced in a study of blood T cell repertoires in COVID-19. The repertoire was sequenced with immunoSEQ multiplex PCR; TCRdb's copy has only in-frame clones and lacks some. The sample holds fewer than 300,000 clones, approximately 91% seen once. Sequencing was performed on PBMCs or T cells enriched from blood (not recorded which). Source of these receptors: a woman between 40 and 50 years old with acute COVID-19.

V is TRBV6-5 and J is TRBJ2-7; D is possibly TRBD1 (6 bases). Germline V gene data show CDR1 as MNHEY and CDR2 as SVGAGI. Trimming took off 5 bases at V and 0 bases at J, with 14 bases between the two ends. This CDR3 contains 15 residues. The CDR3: CASSIWTETSYEQYF. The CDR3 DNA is TGTGCCAGCAGTATTTGGACAGAAACCTCCTACGAGCAGTACTTC.

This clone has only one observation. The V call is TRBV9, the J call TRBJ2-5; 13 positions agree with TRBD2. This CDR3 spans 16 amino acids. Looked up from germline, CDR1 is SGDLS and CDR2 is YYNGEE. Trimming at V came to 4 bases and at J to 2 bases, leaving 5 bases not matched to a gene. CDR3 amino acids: CASSLGLAGVQETQYF. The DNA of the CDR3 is TGTGCCAGCAGCCTAGGACTAGCGGGGGTGCAAGAGACCCAGTACTTC.

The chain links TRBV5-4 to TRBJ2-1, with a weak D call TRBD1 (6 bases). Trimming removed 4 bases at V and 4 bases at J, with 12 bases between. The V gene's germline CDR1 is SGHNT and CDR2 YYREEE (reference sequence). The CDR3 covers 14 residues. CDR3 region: CASSHRASYNEQFF. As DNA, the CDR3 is TGTGCCAGCAGCCACAGGGCTAGTTACAATGAGCAGTTCTTC.

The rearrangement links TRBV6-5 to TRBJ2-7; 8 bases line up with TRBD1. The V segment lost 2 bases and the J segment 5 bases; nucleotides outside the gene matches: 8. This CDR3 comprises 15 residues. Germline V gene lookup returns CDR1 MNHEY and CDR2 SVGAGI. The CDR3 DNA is TGTGCCAGCAGTTACGCCGAGACAGGGGCGAACGAGCAGTACTTC. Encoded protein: CASSYAETGANEQYF.

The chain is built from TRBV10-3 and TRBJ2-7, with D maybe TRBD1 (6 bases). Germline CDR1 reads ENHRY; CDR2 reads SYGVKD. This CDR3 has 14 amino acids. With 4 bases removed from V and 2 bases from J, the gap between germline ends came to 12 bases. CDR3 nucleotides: TGTGCCATCAGTGGGAGACAGGAAACCTACGAGCAGTACTTC. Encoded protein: CAISGRQETYEQYF.

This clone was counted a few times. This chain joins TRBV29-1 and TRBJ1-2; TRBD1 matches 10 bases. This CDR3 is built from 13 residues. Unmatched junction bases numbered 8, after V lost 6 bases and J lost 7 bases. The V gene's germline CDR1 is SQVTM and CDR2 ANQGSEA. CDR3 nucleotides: TGCAGCGTACTTGGGACAGGGGTTGTTGGCTACACCTTC. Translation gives CSVLGTGVVGYTF.